One sample yielded the 21 T cell receptor beta chains listed below, sequenced in a study of T cell responses to AZD1222 COVID-19 vaccine. Sequenced by immunoSEQ multiplex PCR; TCRdb stores in-frame clones only, minus some. The repertoire holds roughly 79,000 clones, about 72% seen once, with over 20% in the top ten. The sample here was peripheral blood, taken on day 0 of AZD1222 vaccination. The receptors stem from an adult in good health.

This clone was recorded a few times. The chain has TRBV10-3 and TRBJ1-2, with a possible D match to TRBD1 (6 bases). Per the germline V gene, CDR1 is ENHRY and CDR2 is SYGVKD. Trimming removed 4 bases from V and 4 bases from J, with 10 bases in between. The CDR3 is 13 amino acids. CDR3 DNA: TGTGCCATCAGTGTCGAGGGGGGCTATGGCTACACCTTC. Its translation: CAISVEGGYGYTF.

In this sample, this clone turned up many times. V gene TRBV2 combines with J gene TRBJ2-7, with 9 bases lining up with TRBD2. This CDR3 is built from 13 residues. Germline assignment: CDR1 SNHLY and CDR2 FYNNEI. Unmatched junction bases numbered 8, after V lost 10 bases and J lost 4 bases. CDR3 protein: CANHGTSLYEQYF. Written as DNA, the CDR3 is TGTGCCAACCACGGGACTAGCTTATACGAGCAGTACTTC.

J is TRBJ1-4 and V is TRBV4-3; 8 bases match TRBD1. Germline V gene data show CDR1 as LGHNA and CDR2 as YSLEER. The CDR3 is made up of 15 amino acids. The ends lost 3 bases at V and 7 bases at J; junction bases unmatched: 7. DNA of the CDR3: TGCGCCAGCAGCCACCTGACAGGGGAGGGTGAAAAACTGTTTTTT. Translated, it gives CASSHLTGEGEKLFF.

The genes are TRBV2 and TRBJ1-2, with TRBD1 matching over 7 bases. The ends lost 10 bases at V and 1 base at J; junction bases unmatched: 9. CDR3 length: 14 amino acids. Germline-derived CDR1 and CDR2 are SNHLY and FYNNEI. The CDR3 DNA reads as TGTGCCAACGAGAAGACAGGGATTAACTATGGCTACACCTTC. Its protein product is CANEKTGINYGYTF.

This clone was seen only once. J is TRBJ2-1 and V is TRBV9; 9 nucleotides agree with TRBD1. J gave up 1 base and V 1 base, and 3 bases lay outside the gene matches. CDR1 SGDLS and CDR2 YYNGEE come from the germline V gene. This CDR3 comprises 16 residues. The CDR3 bases are TGTGCCAGCAGCGTATCCGGGACAGGGTCCTACAATGAGCAGTTCTTC. Amino acids: CASSVSGTGSYNEQFF.

V usage is TRBV5-6 and J usage is TRBJ2-2; D gene unclear. The CDR3 consists of 15 residues. The V end was cut by 3 bases, the J end by 5 bases, with 14 bases between. Germline-derived CDR1 and CDR2 are SGHDT and YYEEEE. The CDR3 is CASSSYREPTGELFF. In nucleotides, the CDR3 is TGTGCCAGCAGCTCCTACCGTGAGCCAACCGGGGAGCTGTTTTTT.

This clone was counted a few times. The V call is TRBV7-2, the J call TRBJ2-7, with D perhaps matching TRBD1 (6 bases). The CDR3 is made up of 12 amino acids. V lost 6 bases and J 3 bases, leaving 9 bases between the germline ends. Germline assignment: CDR1 SGHTA and CDR2 FQGNSA. Here the CDR3 reads CASSPRGYEQYF. In DNA, the CDR3 is TGTGCCAGCAGTCCCAGGGGCTACGAGCAGTACTTC. Together with reference TRBV7-2 and TRBJ2-7, the CDR3 gives the full variable domain: GAGVSQSPSNKVTEKGKDVELRCDPISGHTALYWYRQSLGQGLEFLIYFQGNSAPDKSGLPSDRFSAERTGGSVSTLTIQRTQQEDSAVYLCASSPRGYEQYFGPGTRLTVT.

V is TRBV19 and J is TRBJ1-4; D is uncertain. Germline assignment: CDR1 LNHDA and CDR2 SQIVND (reference sequence). The CDR3 has 14 residues. V shed 3 bases and J shed 5 bases, with 10 bases lying between them. CDR3 nucleotide sequence: TGTGCCAGTAGTATGGGGAGCCCAAATGAAAAACTGTTTTTT. Protein: CASSMGSPNEKLFF.

The J gene is TRBJ1-6, the V gene TRBV4-1; possibly TRBD1 for D (5 bases). This CDR3 has 15 amino acids. V shed 0 bases and J shed 7 bases, with 10 bases lying between them. Germline assignment: CDR1 MGHRA and CDR2 YSYEKL. The CDR3 protein is CASSQEGTVNSPLHF. DNA of the CDR3: TGCGCCAGCAGCCAAGAAGGGACGGTGAATTCACCCCTCCACTTT.

This clone showed up just a few times. The V gene is TRBV27, the J gene TRBJ2-3; TRBD1 is a possible D gene (6 bases). The CDR3 sequence is 16 residues long. V was trimmed by 2 bases and J by 4 bases, leaving 16 bases between them. Germline V gene data show CDR1 as MNHEY and CDR2 as SMNVEV (reference sequence). CDR3 sequence reads: CASSLTGNYLPDTQYF. The CDR3 DNA sequence: TGTGCCAGCAGTTTAACAGGGAACTACCTCCCAGATACGCAGTATTTT.

In DNA, the CDR3 is TGCAGCGTTCGGGGTACGGGGGCCAACGTCCTGACTTTC. Translating gives CSVRGTGANVLTF. The rearrangement links TRBV29-1 to TRBJ2-6, with D perhaps TRBD2 (5 bases). In germline, CDR1 is SQVTM, CDR2 ANQGSEA. This CDR3 contains 13 residues. The V end was cut by 5 bases, the J end by 4 bases, with 9 bases between.

The rearrangement links TRBV10-3 to TRBJ2-7; D remains unclear. Germline V gives CDR1 ENHRY, CDR2 SYGVKD. This CDR3 is 12 amino acids long. V was shortened by 4 bases and J by 3 bases, with 7 bases between the two germline ends. The DNA of the CDR3 is TGTGCCATCAGTGGTGATTTCTACGAGCAGTACTTC. This gives the protein CAISGDFYEQYF.

The chain employs TRBV6-2 or TRBV6-3 and TRBJ1-5, with TRBD1 identical over 7 bases. V lost 5 bases and J lost 7; bases outside the gene matches: 5. Germline-derived CDR1 and CDR2 are MNHEY and SVGEGT. The CDR3 is 13 residues long. DNA for the CDR3: TGTGCCAGCAGTAAACAGGGGTGGCAGCCCCAGCATTTT. Its protein is CASSKQGWQPQHF.

This clone was detected a few times. This chain links TRBV30 with TRBJ2-3; 8 nucleotides align to TRBD2. The germline V gene encodes CDR1 GTSNPN and CDR2 SVGIG (reference sequence). The CDR3 sequence is 13 residues long. The ends lost 4 bases at V and 4 bases at J; junction bases unmatched: 4. The DNA for the CDR3 is TGTGCCTGGAACGGACTAGCTGCAGATACGCAGTATTTT. Translated, it gives CAWNGLAADTQYF.

The J gene is TRBJ1-2, the V gene TRBV18; 7 nucleotides line up with TRBD1. V was pared by 4 bases and J by 6 bases, with 5 bases of the junction left unmatched. Germline lookup yields CDR1 KGHSH and CDR2 LQKENI. The CDR3 extends over 13 amino acids. CDR3 nucleotide sequence: TGTGCCAGCTCACGAGACAGGGCCGATGGCTACACCTTC. Its protein is CASSRDRADGYTF.

This clone was observed a handful of times. This CDR3 reads CASSREYGGGGELFF. DNA for the CDR3: TGTGCCAGCAGCCGAGAGTACGGGGGAGGAGGGGAGCTGTTTTTT. This chain joins TRBV5-6 and TRBJ2-2, with a possible D match to TRBD2 (6 bases). Looked up from germline, CDR1 is SGHDT and CDR2 is YYEEEE. Trimming cost V 4 bases and J 8 bases, with 18 bases left between them. The CDR3 consists of 15 residues.

This chain connects TRBV7-2 to TRBJ1-2; possibly TRBD1 for D (6 bases). The CDR3 extends over 14 amino acids. V was cut by 3 bases and J by 8 bases, with 16 bases left in between. CDR1 and CDR2 from the germline V gene are SGHTA and FQGNSA. The DNA for the CDR3 is TGTGCCAGCAGCTTTTTAACACAGGGTGGCGGCTACACCTTC. This translates into CASSFLTQGGGYTF.

The CDR3 region has the DNA TGTGCCAGCCGGACAGGGTTCACCGGGGAGCTGTTTTTT. This sequence encodes CASRTGFTGELFF. The chain carries TRBV11-2 and TRBJ2-2; TRBD1 agrees at 8 bases. In germline, CDR1 is SGHAT, CDR2 FQNNGV. V dropped 8 bases and J dropped 4; count of bases not matched to a gene: 3. The CDR3 totals 13 residues.

This clone was seen a single time. The rearrangement uses TRBV7-2 and TRBJ2-1; TRBD2 agrees at 10 bases. Germline loops: CDR1 SGHTA, CDR2 FQGNSA. The CDR3 runs 15 residues. The ends lost 5 bases at V and 3 bases at J; junction bases unmatched: 4. The CDR3 DNA reads as TGTGCCAGCAGCAACGGACTAGCGGTCTACAATGAGCAGTTCTTC. Its translation is CASSNGLAVYNEQFF.

In its sample, this clone was seen once. The junction and the germline gene differ at one end; a read error may be behind it. The chain recombines TRBV7-8 with TRBJ1-5; tentatively, D is TRBD1 (5 bases). This CDR3 has 18 residues. The germline CDR1 and CDR2 sequences are SGHVS and FQNEAQ. The CDR3 DNA is TGTGCCAGCAGCTCCCACCAGGGCTTGTTTTTTAGCAATCAGCTCCAGCATTTT. The encoded protein is CASSSHQGLFFSNQLQHF.

The chain joins TRBV3-1 (or the pseudogene TRBV3-2) to TRBJ2-7; TRBD1 aligns across 8 bases. Germline lookup yields CDR1 LGHDT and CDR2 YNNKEL (reference sequence). J lost 6 bases, V lost 4 bases, and 11 bases had no gene match. This CDR3 spans 15 amino acids. The CDR3 reads CASSPALDRVSEQYF. The DNA for the CDR3 is TGTGCCAGCAGCCCAGCATTGGACAGGGTATCCGAGCAGTACTTC.